This T cell receptor beta chain is drawn from a study of shared clonotypes between healthy human individuals. Using immunoSEQ multiplex PCR, the repertoire was profiled, and TCRdb retains in-frame clones only, with some absent. This sample has about 1.5 million clones, with 95% to 99% found just once. V lost 10 bases to trimming and J lost 1 base, with 10 bases between them. The CDR3 totals 12 residues. Germline values: CDR1 MDHEN, CDR2 SYDVKM. The chain employs TRBV28 and TRBJ1-2; D gene uncertain. The clonotype originates from a man aged 25-40 years in good health. Source material: naive CD4+ T cells sorted from blood. Described subset: CD45RA+ positively selected. CDR3 sequence reads: CAILGDNYGYTF. The DNA for the CDR3 is TGTGCCATCTTAGGAGATAACTATGGCTACACCTTC.